What follows are 12 T cell receptor beta chains derived from one specimen sequenced in a study of T cell changes during pregnancy in multiple sclerosis. The table came from immunoSEQ multiplex PCR; TCRdb's copy has only in-frame clones and leaves some out. The sample has about 68,000 clones, around nine tenths seen once; the top ten hold 1.5%. Material: peripheral blood, obtained in the third trimester of pregnancy. The source is a female donor with multiple sclerosis, enrolled in a pregnancy study.

V usage is TRBV11-2 and J usage is TRBJ1-2; no firm D call. With 5 bases removed from V and 8 bases from J, the gap between germline ends came to 12 bases. The CDR3 covers 12 residues. Germline CDR1 and CDR2: SGHAT and FQNNGV. This CDR3 is CASSLWSRGYTF. The CDR3 DNA sequence: TGTGCCAGCAGCCTTTGGAGTCGGGGCTACACCTTC.

This clone has a single count. The chain is built from TRBV30 and TRBJ1-4; 12 positions agree with TRBD1. The CDR3 extends over 16 amino acids. From germline, CDR1 is GTSNPN and CDR2 SVGIG (reference sequence). Losses at the gene ends were 0 bases for V and 11 bases for J; bases not matched to a gene: 10. As DNA, the CDR3 is TGTGCCTGGAGTGTAGCCGGGACAGGGGGCGCCGGGAAACTGTTTTTT. This encodes CAWSVAGTGGAGKLFF.

The V and J genes are TRBV6-5 and TRBJ2-7; TRBD1 aligns across 7 bases. The germline CDR1 and CDR2 sequences are MNHEY and SVGAGI. V shed 5 bases, J shed 1 base, and the junction held 5 bases outside the gene matches. This CDR3 contains 14 residues. The CDR3 spells CASSNYRGSYEQYF. In DNA form, the CDR3 reads TGTGCCAGCAGTAATTACAGGGGATCCTACGAGCAGTACTTC.

The V gene is TRBV5-1, the J gene TRBJ2-5, with D possibly TRBD2 on 7 matching bases. Germline CDR1 SGHRS, CDR2 YFSETQ. The CDR3 has 14 amino acids. V lost 4 bases, J lost 5 bases, and 15 bases lay in between. The CDR3 DNA follows: TGCGCCAGCAGCCGGACTAGGGGGGTGGAGACCCAGTACTTC. It encodes CASSRTRGVETQYF. Looking up the rest from reference TRBV5-1 and TRBJ2-5 gives the full variable domain: KAGVTQTPRYLIKTRGQQVTLSCSPISGHRSVSWYQQTPGQGLQFLFEYFSETQRNKGNFPGRFSGRQFSNSRSEMNVSTLELGDSALYLCASSRTRGVETQYFGPGTRLLVL.

The gene calls are TRBV5-1 and TRBJ2-3; D unresolved. CDR1 and CDR2 from the germline V gene are SGHRS and YFSETQ. The V end lost 2 bases, the J end lost 5 bases, and 6 bases lay between the germline ends. This CDR3 is 12 amino acids long. The CDR3 DNA is TGCGCCAGCAGCTTCCCAGAAGATACGCAGTATTTT. Amino acids: CASSFPEDTQYF.

The genes are TRBV18 and TRBJ2-7; the D gene is possibly TRBD1 (7 bases). The length of the CDR3 is 14 residues. The V gene's germline CDR1 is KGHSH and CDR2 LQKENI. The V gene lost 4 bases and the J gene lost 5 bases, with 15 bases spanning the gap. The CDR3, as DNA: TGTGCCAGCTCACAGGGGGCGGGAAGGGACGAGCAGTACTTC. Translation: CASSQGAGRDEQYF.

The chain has TRBV7-6 and TRBJ2-5; TRBD2 matches 8 bases. This CDR3 spans 15 amino acids. J gave up 0 bases and V 5 bases, and 5 bases lay outside the gene matches. CDR1 and CDR2 (germline): SGHVS, FNYEAQ. In DNA form, the CDR3 reads TGTGCCAGCAGCCCCCCGGGGGGGTACCAAGAGACCCAGTACTTC. Translating gives CASSPPGGYQETQYF.

This chain links TRBV2 with TRBJ2-1, with TRBD1 matching 11 bases. V lost 6 bases, J lost 14 bases, and 6 bases stayed unmatched. This CDR3 region has 12 residues. Germline CDR1 and CDR2: SNHLY and FYNNEI. Here the CDR3 reads CASRGDRGSEFF. In DNA form, the CDR3 reads TGTGCCAGCAGAGGGGACAGGGGGAGTGAGTTCTTC.

The V call is TRBV7-2, the J call TRBJ2-5; 14 positions match TRBD2. This CDR3 is built from 16 residues. CDR1 SGHTA and CDR2 FQGNSA come from the germline V gene. J lost 5 bases, V lost 5 bases, and 7 bases had no gene match. The CDR3 region has the DNA TGTGCCAGCAGCCAGACTAGCGGGGGGGCCAGGGAGACCCAGTACTTC. Residues: CASSQTSGGARETQYF.

The rearrangement links TRBV7-8 to TRBJ1-5; maybe TRBD1 (5 bases). Germline V gene lookup returns CDR1 SGHVS and CDR2 FQNEAQ. The CDR3 covers 16 residues. The V end was cut by 0 bases, the J end by 6 bases, with 15 bases between. The CDR3 DNA follows: TGTGCCAGCAGCTTAGCTGGAAGCGGGGGAGGTCAGCCCCAGCATTTT. It is translated as CASSLAGSGGGQPQHF.

The chain carries TRBV6-1 and TRBJ2-1; D perhaps matches TRBD1 (7 bases). Per the germline V gene, CDR1 is MNHNS and CDR2 is SASEGT. Trimming left V 4 bases short and J 8 bases short, with 21 bases between. This CDR3 region has 16 residues. This chain's CDR3 is CASSATGEVLVYEQFF. The CDR3, as DNA: TGTGCCAGCAGTGCAACAGGGGAGGTTTTGGTGTATGAGCAGTTCTTC.

This clone was seen more than once but under ten times. At the DNA level, this CDR3 is encoded by other sequences in the same sample as well. The gene calls are TRBV5-1 and TRBJ2-4; D may be TRBD1 (7 bases). The V gene's germline CDR1 is SGHRS and CDR2 YFSETQ. The length of the CDR3 is 13 residues. V was trimmed by 0 bases and J by 9 bases, leaving 10 bases between them. CDR3 nucleotides: TGCGCCAGCAGCTTGGGACAGGGAGGCATTCAGTACTTC. Protein: CASSLGQGGIQYF.